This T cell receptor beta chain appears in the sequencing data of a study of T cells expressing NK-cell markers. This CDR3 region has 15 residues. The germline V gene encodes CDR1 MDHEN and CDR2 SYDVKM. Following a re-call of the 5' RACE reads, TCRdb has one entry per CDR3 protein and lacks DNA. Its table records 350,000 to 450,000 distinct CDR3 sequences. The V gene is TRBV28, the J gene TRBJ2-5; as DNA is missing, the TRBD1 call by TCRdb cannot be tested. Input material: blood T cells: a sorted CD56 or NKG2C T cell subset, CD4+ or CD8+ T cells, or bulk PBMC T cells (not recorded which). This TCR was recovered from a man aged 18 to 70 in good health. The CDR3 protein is CASTLGGGAEKTQYF.